This TCR beta chain stems from a study of CXCR3-negative and CXCR3-positive naive CD8 T cells. Germline V gene sequence: CDR1 SGHTA, CDR2 FQGNSA. CDR3 length: 18 residues. It was by 5' RACE with UMI labels that the TRB cDNA libraries were prepared. TCRdb derives one entry per CDR3 protein from the 5' RACE reads, leaving out DNA. In all, the sample yields approximately 66,000 distinct CDR3 sequences. The clonotype comes from a human donor in good health. Some clones in this sample may be carry-over from other donors' samples. The J gene is TRBJ2-4, the V gene TRBV7-2; TCRdb's D call of TRBD2 is untestable without DNA. The sample taken for sequencing was naive CXCR3- CD8+ T cells from blood. Subset noted: CD45RO-CCR7+CD27+CD95- naive CD8+ T cells lacking CXCR3 (TNR3-). The CDR3 sequence is CASSHGTSGGLAKNIQYF.